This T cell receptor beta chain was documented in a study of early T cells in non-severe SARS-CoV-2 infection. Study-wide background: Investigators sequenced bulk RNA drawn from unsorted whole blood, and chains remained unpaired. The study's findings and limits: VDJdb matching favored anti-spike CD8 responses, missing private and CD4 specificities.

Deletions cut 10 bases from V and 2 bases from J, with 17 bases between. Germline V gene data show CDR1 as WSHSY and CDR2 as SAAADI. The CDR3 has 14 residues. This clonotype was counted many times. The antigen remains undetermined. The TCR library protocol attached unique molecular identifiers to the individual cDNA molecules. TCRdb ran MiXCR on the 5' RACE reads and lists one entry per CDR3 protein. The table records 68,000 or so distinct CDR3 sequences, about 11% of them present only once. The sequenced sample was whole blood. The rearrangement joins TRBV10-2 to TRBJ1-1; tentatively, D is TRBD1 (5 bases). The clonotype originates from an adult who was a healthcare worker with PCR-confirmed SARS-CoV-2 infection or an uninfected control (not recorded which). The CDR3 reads CAIRDLSDNTEAFF. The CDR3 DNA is TGCGCCATCCGGGACCTTAGCGACAACACTGAAGCTTTCTTT.